The present T cell receptor (beta chain) was sequenced within a study of CD8+CD57+ T cells in acquired aplastic anemia. At the level of the study: Isolated CD4+ and CD8+ cells, once sorted, yielded DNA averaging roughly 3.2 ug. Among healthy donors, CD4+ cells averaged roughly 9.9 million reads. Study-wide results and limits: Between patients and controls, CD8+ Simpson's diversity did not vary significantly. Sharing between patients and controls was observed for around 30 CD8+ CDR3 sequences.

For CDR3 and TCR beta VDJ profiling, genomic DNA was the template used. TCRdb recomputed calls from the reads with MiXCR, one row per CDR3 protein. The sample consists of approximately 380,000 distinct CDR3 sequences, around 72% of them appearing once. V lost 7 bases and J 8 bases, leaving 26 bases between the germline ends. This CDR3 is built from 15 residues. From germline, CDR1 is DFQATT and CDR2 SNEGSKA (reference sequence). Details on this clonotype: Its specificity is unknown.

This clonotype originated in a human donor in good health, serving as a control. The chain links TRBV20-1 to TRBJ1-2; D gene uncertain. The sample comprised sorted CD4+, CD8+, or CD8+CD57+ T cells (not recorded which) from PBMCs. Here the CDR3 reads CSVTGLAEGVSGYTF. CDR3 DNA: TGCAGTGTAACTGGACTAGCAGAGGGCGTGAGCGGCTACACCTTC.